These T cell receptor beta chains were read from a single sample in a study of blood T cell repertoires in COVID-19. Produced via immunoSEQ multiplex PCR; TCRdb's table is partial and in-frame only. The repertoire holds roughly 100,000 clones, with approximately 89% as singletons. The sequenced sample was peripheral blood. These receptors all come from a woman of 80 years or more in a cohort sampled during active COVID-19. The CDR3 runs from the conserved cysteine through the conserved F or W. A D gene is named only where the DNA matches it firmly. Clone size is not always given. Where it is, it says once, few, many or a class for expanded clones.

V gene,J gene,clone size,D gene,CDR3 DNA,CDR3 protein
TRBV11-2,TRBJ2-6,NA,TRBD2,TGTGCCAGCAGCTTAGTGGCTAGCGGGACTGGGGCCAACGTCCTGACTTTC,CASSLVASGTGANVLTF
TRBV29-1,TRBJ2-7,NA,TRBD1,TGCAGCGTCCGGGGACAGGGGTACGAGCAGTACTTC,CSVRGQGYEQYF
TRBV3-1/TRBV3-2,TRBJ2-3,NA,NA,TGTGCCAGCAGTCGGTCGGCAGATACGCAGTATTTT,CASSRSADTQYF
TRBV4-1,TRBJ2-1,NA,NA,TGCGCCAGCAGCCAAGCTCAGGGACTGGAACTTTACAATGAGCAGTTCTTC,CASSQAQGLELYNEQFF
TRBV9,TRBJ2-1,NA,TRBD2,TGTGCCAGCAGCGTAGCAGGACTAGCGCTTTCCAATGAGCAGTTCTTC,CASSVAGLALSNEQFF
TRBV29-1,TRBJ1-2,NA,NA,TGCAGCGCCGTGACAGACAACTATGGCTACACCTTC,CSAVTDNYGYTF
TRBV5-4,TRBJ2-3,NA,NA,TGTGCCAGCAGCGGAAGCAGGATTGATACGCAGTATTTT,CASSGSRIDTQYF
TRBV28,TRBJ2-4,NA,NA,TGTGCCAGCAGTTTAAGCCGTCTAGCCAAAAACATTCAGTACTTC,CASSLSRLAKNIQYF
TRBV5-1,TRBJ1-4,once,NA,TGCGCCAGCAGCGTGCAGGGTGGCGTTGAAAAACTGTTTTTT,CASSVQGGVEKLFF
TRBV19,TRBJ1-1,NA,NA,TGTGCCAGTAGCCAAAAGGGGGTAACGAACACTGAAGCTTTCTTT,CASSQKGVTNTEAFF
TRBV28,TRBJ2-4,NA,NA,TGTGCCAGCAGTTTACCAGGGGTCGGCAAAAACATTCAGTACTTC,CASSLPGVGKNIQYF
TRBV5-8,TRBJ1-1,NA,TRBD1,TGTGCCAGCAGCCTGGGACAGAGCCGCACTGAAGCTTTCTTT,CASSLGQSRTEAFF
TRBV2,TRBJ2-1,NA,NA,TGTGCCAGCTCGCCCGAAGATCTAACTGAGCAGTTCTTC,CASSPEDLTEQFF
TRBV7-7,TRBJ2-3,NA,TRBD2,TGTGCTAGCAGCCCCGAGTTTTTTTTGGTCGAGCGGGGACGCACAGATACGCAGTATTTT,CASSPEFFLVERGRTDTQYF
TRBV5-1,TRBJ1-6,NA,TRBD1,TGCGCCAGCAGCTTGGCCGGGACAGGGGAGGTATCACCCCTCCACTTT,CASSLAGTGEVSPLHF
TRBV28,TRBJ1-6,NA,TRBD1,TGTGCCAGCAGTACGGGACAGGGCTATTCACCCCTCCACTTT,CASSTGQGYSPLHF
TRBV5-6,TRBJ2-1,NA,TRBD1,TGTGCCAGCAGCTTATCTCAACAGGGGTGGTCTGAGCAGTTCTTC,CASSLSQQGWSEQFF
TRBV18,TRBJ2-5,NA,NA,TGTGCCAGCTCACCAGGGCTTCAAGAGACCCAGTACTTC,CASSPGLQETQYF
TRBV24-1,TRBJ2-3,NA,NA,TGTGCCACCAGTGATCGGGTCAAGGGCACAGATACGCAGTATTTT,CATSDRVKGTDTQYF
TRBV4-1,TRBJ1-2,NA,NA,TGCGCCAGCAGCCCCCCGGACACACCTAACTATGGCTACACCTTC,CASSPPDTPNYGYTF
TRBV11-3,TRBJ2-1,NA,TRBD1,TGTGCCAGCAGCTTAGGTGGGACAGGGGCTCACAATGAGCAGTTCTTC,CASSLGGTGAHNEQFF
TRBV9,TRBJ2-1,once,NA,TGTGCCAGCAGCGTGGCTCAGGGGTACAATGAGCAGTTCTTC,CASSVAQGYNEQFF
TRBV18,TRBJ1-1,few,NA,TGTGCCAGCTCACCACTTGGAGGGGTTGACACTGAAGCTTTCTTT,CASSPLGGVDTEAFF
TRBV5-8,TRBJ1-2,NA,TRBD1,TGTGCCAGCAGCTTGGAGGCAGGGGGCGGCTACACCTTC,CASSLEAGGGYTF
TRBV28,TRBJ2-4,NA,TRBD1,TGTGCCAGCAGTTGGACAGGTGAAAACATTCAGTACTTC,CASSWTGENIQYF
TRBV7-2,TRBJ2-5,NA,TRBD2,TGTGCCAGCGGAGATAGCGGGAGTGGGGAGACCCAGTACTTC,CASGDSGSGETQYF
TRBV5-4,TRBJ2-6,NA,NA,TGTGCCAGCAGCTTGTACACGCTCTCTGGGGCCAACGTCCTGACTTTC,CASSLYTLSGANVLTF
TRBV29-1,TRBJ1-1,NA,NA,TGCAGCGTTTCCCTGGGGGGGTGGTACACTGAAGCTTTCTTT,CSVSLGGWYTEAFF
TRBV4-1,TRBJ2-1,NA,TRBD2,TGCGCCAGCAGCCAAGAAAGGAAGCGGGGGGGCTATGAGCAGTTCTTC,CASSQERKRGGYEQFF
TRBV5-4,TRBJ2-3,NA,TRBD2,TGTGCCAGCGGGGGACTAGCGGGGGTGCTAAAAAGCACAGATACGCAGTATTTT,CASGGLAGVLKSTDTQYF
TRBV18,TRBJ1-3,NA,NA,TGTGCCAGCTCAACCTTCACGGACTCAGAAAACACCATATATTTT,CASSTFTDSENTIYF
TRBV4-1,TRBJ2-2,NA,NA,TGCGCCAGCAGCCAAGATCTAGGGATTGACAGCGGGGAGCTGTTTTTT,CASSQDLGIDSGELFF
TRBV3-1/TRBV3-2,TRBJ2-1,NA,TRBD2,TGTGCCAGCAGCCAAGAAGTAGTGGGACTAACAAAGGGGGAGCAGTTCTTC,CASSQEVVGLTKGEQFF
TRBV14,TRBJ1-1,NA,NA,TGTGCCAGCAGCCTATACAGTAGCACTGAAGCTTTCTTT,CASSLYSSTEAFF
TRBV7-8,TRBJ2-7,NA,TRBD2,TGTGCCAGCAGCGCCTCAGCGGGGCTCTCCTACGAGCAGTACTTC,CASSASAGLSYEQYF
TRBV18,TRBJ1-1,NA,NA,TGTGCCAGCTCACCAGGGGCCGGGAACACTGAAGCTTTCTTT,CASSPGAGNTEAFF
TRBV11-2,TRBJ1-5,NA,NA,TGTGCCAGCAGCTTACGGGATTCCAATCAGCCCCAGCATTTT,CASSLRDSNQPQHF
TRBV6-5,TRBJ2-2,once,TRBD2,TGTGCCAGCCGGGAGGGGAACACCGGGGAGCTGTTTTTT,CASREGNTGELFF